Shown below are 2 T cell receptor beta chains from a single sample sequenced in a study of cytomegalovirus exposure and HLA in healthy donors. PCR employed 60 Vbeta and 13 Jbeta primers. Sequencing used immunoSEQ multiplex PCR; TCRdb keeps in-frame clones, though not all of them. The sample has over 130,000 clones; approximately 80% are singletons. The sequencing input was PBMCs. Receptor source: a man aged 40-49 years in good health and CMV-seronegative.

The chain has TRBV29-1 and TRBJ2-3, with D tentatively TRBD2 (6 bases). Germline CDR1 and CDR2: SQVTM and ANQGSEA. The CDR3 spans 14 residues. V was cut by 3 bases and J by 3 bases, with 13 bases left in between. The CDR3 loop reads CSVEGRAGTDTQYF. CDR3 DNA sequence: TGCAGCGTTGAGGGCAGGGCGGGGACAGATACGCAGTATTTT.

CDR3 region: CASSDSGGGSLETQYF. The CDR3 DNA reads TGTGCCAGCAGTGATTCTGGGGGGGGCTCTCTAGAGACCCAGTACTTC. The chain couples TRBV2 to TRBJ2-5; a weak D match, TRBD2 (7 bases). The CDR3 is 16 amino acids. The germline V gene has CDR1 SNHLY and CDR2 FYNNEI. V shed 3 bases and J shed 4 bases, with 18 bases lying between them. The whole variable domain, remainder taken from reference TRBV2 and TRBJ2-5, is EPEVTQTPSHQVTQMGQEVILRCVPISNHLYFYWYRQILGQKVEFLVSFYNNEISEKSEIFDDQFSVERPDGSNFTLKIRSTKLEDSAMYFCASSDSGGGSLETQYFGPGTRLLVL.